This TCR beta chain was observed in a study of blood T cell repertoires in COVID-19. TCRdb's copy holds only in-frame clones and misses some; the assay was immunoSEQ multiplex PCR. Counted here are approximately 380,000 clones, roughly 85% occurring once; the ten biggest clones make up under 4%. The CDR3 has 18 residues. Looked up from germline, CDR1 is SGHVS and CDR2 is FQNEAQ. V lost 5 bases and J lost 1; bases outside the gene matches: 11. The rearrangement joins TRBV7-8 to TRBJ2-2; 9 bases are shared with TRBD2. Sequencing was carried out using peripheral blood. The origin of this receptor is a woman between 18 and 29 years old with acute or convalescent COVID-19. The CDR3 coding sequence is TGTGCCAGCAGCCCTGTGGGGCTAGCGGGAAAGAACACCGGGGAGCTGTTTTTT. It encodes CASSPVGLAGKNTGELFF.